This TCR beta chain was recovered during a study of T-cell reconstitution after alpha-beta-depleted transplantation in children. As it was prepared, the TCRbeta library received unique molecular identifiers. TCRdb processed the PCR reads anew with MiXCR; each CDR3 protein has one entry. The sample includes some 310,000 distinct CDR3 sequences, around 25% of them seen just once. Study findings and constraints: Surviving thymic progenitors and recipient T cells were the source of high TCRbeta diversity at day 60 in some patients. It was newly produced T cells that mostly accounted for T-cell counts and diversity one year after transplant. Expanded clones from the graft, numbering several hundred, reportedly supplied alpha-beta T cells about two months after transplant.

V was clipped by 1 base and J by 1 base; unmatched bases: 1. Germline values: CDR1 LNHNV, CDR2 YYDKDF (reference sequence). This CDR3 has 15 residues. As to this clonotype: Its target is not known.

The receptor was derived from a male patient younger than 18 who had a stem cell transplant for acute lymphoblastic leukemia, so the T cells may come from the graft donor. Specimen: PBMCs, mostly from graft donor cells, collected 180 days after TCRalphabeta/CD19-depleted stem cell transplant. The rearrangement joins TRBV15 to TRBJ1-5, with 7 bases aligning to TRBD1. The CDR3 DNA sequence: TGTGCCACCAGCAGAGTCAGGGGGAGCAATCAGCCCCAGCATTTT. It codes for CATSRVRGSNQPQHF.